These 21 T cell receptor beta chains came from one sample sequenced in a study of control samples from healthy donors and cancer patients. Assay used: immunoSEQ multiplex PCR; TCRdb lists only in-frame clones, some missing. The repertoire holds 75,000 to 90,000 clones, with 75% to 90% as singletons. Sequences were obtained from PBMCs. These receptors were collected from a woman between 50 and 59 years old with colorectal cancer.

V gene TRBV10-1 combines with J gene TRBJ2-1; 8 bases fit TRBD1. The V gene's germline CDR1 is WNHNN and CDR2 SYGVQD (reference sequence). This CDR3 has 14 residues. V shed 6 bases, J shed 2 bases, and the junction held 3 bases outside the gene matches. CDR3 nucleotide sequence: TGCGCCAGCAGCCGACAGGGGCCCTACAATGAGCAGTTCTTC. Translation gives CASSRQGPYNEQFF.

V is TRBV18 and J is TRBJ1-3; possibly TRBD1 for D (6 bases). The CDR3 runs to 15 residues. Trimming took off 2 bases at V and 3 bases at J, with 11 bases between the two ends. Germline values: CDR1 KGHSH, CDR2 LQKENI. The CDR3: CASSPNTGSGNTIYF. CDR3 DNA sequence: TGTGCCAGCTCACCAAATACAGGGAGTGGAAACACCATATATTTT. The full variable domain, in which reference TRBV18 and TRBJ1-3 provide the parts outside the CDR3, is NAGVMQNPRHLVRRRGQEARLRCSPMKGHSHVYWYRQLPEEGLKFMVYLQKENIIDESGMPKERFSAEFPKEGPSILRIQQVVRGDSAAYFCASSPNTGSGNTIYFGEGSWLTVV.

The rearrangement links TRBV6-5 to TRBJ2-5; D might be TRBD2 (6 bases). Germline CDR1 is MNHEY and CDR2 is SVGAGI. Trimming pared 4 bases from V and 3 bases from J, leaving 18 bases between. CDR3 length: 16 amino acids. The CDR3 DNA reads as TGTGCCAGCAGTTGGGGCCCCGGCGGGGCCAAAGAGACCCAGTACTTC. Its protein product is CASSWGPGGAKETQYF.

CDR3 sequence reads: CATSPGTVDPYTDTQYF. CDR3 nucleotide sequence: TGTGCCACCAGCCCCGGGACAGTGGACCCTTACACAGATACGCAGTATTTT. The chain uses TRBV24-1 and TRBJ2-3; 7 nucleotides agree with TRBD1. This CDR3 is 17 amino acids long. With 7 bases clipped from V and 2 bases from J, the junction kept 14 bases outside the gene matches. Germline V gene sequence: CDR1 KGHDR, CDR2 SFDVKD.

The chain links TRBV6-5 to TRBJ1-6; 7 bases map to TRBD1. This CDR3 has 12 residues. The germline V gene has CDR1 MNHEY and CDR2 SVGAGI. Unmatched junction bases numbered 1, after V lost 4 bases and J lost 10 bases. The DNA of the CDR3 is TGTGCCAGCAGTTCAGGGGGATCACCCCTCCACTTT. Translation gives CASSSGGSPLHF.

The J gene is TRBJ2-3, the V gene TRBV10-3; D unresolved. The V and J ends lost 3 bases and 7 bases respectively, with 14 bases between them. Germline-derived CDR1 and CDR2 are ENHRY and SYGVKD. This CDR3 spans 14 amino acids. The CDR3 is CAISEGLLSNTQYF. DNA of the CDR3: TGTGCCATCAGTGAAGGCCTACTGTCGAATACGCAGTATTTT.

V is TRBV7-9 and J is TRBJ1-2; tentative D call: TRBD1 (5 bases). CDR3 length: 15 residues. The ends were cut back, 0 bases at V and 2 bases at J, with 10 bases in the middle. Germline V gene data show CDR1 as SEHNR and CDR2 as FQNEAQ (reference sequence). CDR3 bases: TGTGCCAGCAGCTTAGCGCCCAGGGACAACTATGGCTACACCTTC. Its translation is CASSLAPRDNYGYTF.

The chain has TRBV28 and TRBJ1-2; D not certain. CDR1 MDHEN and CDR2 SYDVKM come from the germline V gene. Trimming removed 3 bases at V and 8 bases at J, with 13 bases between. This CDR3 has 13 residues. CDR3 sequence: CASSFRQPWGYTF. The CDR3, as DNA: TGTGCCAGCAGTTTCCGCCAGCCCTGGGGCTACACCTTC.

The J gene is TRBJ2-2, the V gene TRBV5-1, with D possibly being TRBD1 (6 bases). The CDR3 length is 16 residues. CDR1 is SGHRS, CDR2 YFSETQ, per germline. The V end lost 2 bases, the J end lost 5 bases, and 16 bases lay between the germline ends. CDR3 in amino acids: CASSFGAGVGTGELFF. CDR3 in DNA: TGCGCCAGCAGCTTCGGTGCAGGGGTGGGGACCGGGGAGCTGTTTTTT.

This chain joins TRBV4-1 and TRBJ2-5; the D gene could be TRBD1 or TRBD2 (6 bases each). V shed 4 bases and J shed 3 bases, with 15 bases lying between them. The CDR3 has 15 amino acids. Germline V gives CDR1 MGHRA, CDR2 YSYEKL. Written as DNA, the CDR3 is TGCGCCAGCAGCCGACGCTACGGGGGCGAAGAGACCCAGTACTTC. This sequence encodes CASSRRYGGEETQYF.

In DNA form, the CDR3 reads TGTGCCAGCAGTAGGGTAGCGGGGGGCCCAGATACGCAGTATTTT. This gives the protein CASSRVAGGPDTQYF. This sequence joins TRBV6-5 and TRBJ2-3, with TRBD2 matching over 10 bases. The CDR3 spans 15 residues. Germline CDR1 is MNHEY and CDR2 is SVGAGI. V lost 5 bases to trimming and J lost 4 bases; unmatched junction nucleotides: 6.

The chain is built from TRBV5-1 and TRBJ2-1; D not resolved. The CDR3 contains 12 residues. Germline-derived CDR1 and CDR2 are SGHRS and YFSETQ. The ends were cut back, 7 bases at V and 6 bases at J, with 11 bases in the middle. The CDR3 reads CASLSASNEQFF. Written as DNA, the CDR3 is TGCGCCAGCTTGTCAGCGTCCAATGAGCAGTTCTTC.

The V gene is TRBV30, the J gene TRBJ2-5, with D tentatively TRBD1 or TRBD2 (5 bases each). V gave up 0 bases and J gave up 5 bases, with 13 bases separating them. Germline V gene sequence: CDR1 GTSNPN, CDR2 SVGIG (reference sequence). The CDR3 is 14 amino acids. The DNA of the CDR3 is TGTGCCTGGAGTGTACGAGGGGCGGGCGAGACCCAGTACTTC. Translation: CAWSVRGAGETQYF.

The chain recombines TRBV15 with TRBJ2-5; 9 bases fit TRBD1. CDR1 and CDR2 from the germline V gene are LNHNV and YYDKDF (reference sequence). The CDR3 totals 17 residues. V lost 0 bases to trimming and J lost 4 bases; unmatched junction nucleotides: 9. CDR3 sequence reads: CATSRDYPDRGLETQYF. Written as DNA, the CDR3 is TGTGCCACCAGCAGAGATTACCCTGACAGGGGGTTAGAGACCCAGTACTTC.

V and J are TRBV10-2 and TRBJ2-5; 12 bases fit TRBD2. J lost 5 bases, V lost 10 bases, and 8 bases had no gene match. CDR3 length equals 14 residues. The V gene's germline CDR1 is WSHSY and CDR2 SAAADI. CDR3 amino acids: CATSLAGGPETQYF. CDR3 nucleotide sequence: TGCGCCACCTCGCTAGCGGGGGGGCCGGAGACCCAGTACTTC.

The chain recombines TRBV6-2 or TRBV6-3 with TRBJ2-3; the match to TRBD1 covers 8 bases. This CDR3 region has 15 residues. Germline CDR1 MNHEY, CDR2 SVGEGT. V dropped 6 bases and J dropped 5; count of bases not matched to a gene: 10. CDR3 residues: CASSPTGDIRDTQYF. In DNA form, the CDR3 reads TGTGCCAGCAGCCCGACAGGGGACATTAGAGATACGCAGTATTTT.

This clone has only one observation. This sequence joins TRBV10-1 and TRBJ2-3, with 12 bases lining up with TRBD2. V shed 5 bases, J shed 5 bases, and the junction held 5 bases outside the gene matches. The CDR3 length is 15 residues. In germline, CDR1 is WNHNN, CDR2 SYGVQD (reference sequence). CDR3 residues: CASSRLAGGKDTQYF. As DNA, the CDR3 is TGCGCCAGCAGTCGCCTAGCGGGGGGGAAAGATACGCAGTATTTT.

The rearrangement uses TRBV27 and TRBJ1-2; possible D gene TRBD1, 6 bases. Germline loops: CDR1 MNHEY, CDR2 SMNVEV (reference sequence). The CDR3 sequence is 11 residues long. Between the trimmed V and J ends, which lost 6 bases and 7 bases, there was a span of 9 bases. The CDR3 DNA follows: TGTGCCAGCAGGGCAGGGGTTGGCTACACCTTC. Translation gives CASRAGVGYTF.

V is TRBV7-2 and J is TRBJ2-3; D is undetermined. CDR1 and CDR2 (germline): SGHTA, FQGNSA. The length of the CDR3 is 12 residues. V shed 4 bases and J shed 1 base, with 3 bases lying between them. The DNA for the CDR3 is TGTGCCAGCAGCTCCCGCACAGATACGCAGTATTTT. The encoded protein is CASSSRTDTQYF.

The V and J genes are TRBV2 and TRBJ1-1; no definite D call. The CDR3 is 15 amino acids. V shed 6 bases and J shed 7 bases, with 21 bases lying between them. Germline values: CDR1 SNHLY, CDR2 FYNNEI. In DNA, the CDR3 is TGTGCCAGCAGGGCCGGAGCAACAGCGGCAAGTGAAGCTTTCTTT. Translated: CASRAGATAASEAFF.

V and J are TRBV20-1 and TRBJ1-2; D is undetermined. The V gene's germline CDR1 is DFQATT and CDR2 SNEGSKA (reference sequence). The V and J ends lost 6 bases and 4 bases respectively, with 9 bases between them. The CDR3 runs to 11 residues. This CDR3 is CSAGDIYGYTF. The CDR3 DNA reads as TGCAGTGCGGGAGACATCTATGGCTACACCTTC.